Given below is one TCR beta chain in context. Antigen specificity is unknown. The sample belongs to a study of CD8 T cells in Susac syndrome. Study conclusions and caveats: The study recognized that the number of individuals in its TCR sequencing and HLA analysis was relatively small.

With random hexamers, reverse transcription was performed on about 0.5 to 1 ug of RNA. Across 54 Vbeta and 13 Jbeta, immunoSEQ multiplex PCR amplified TCR beta CDR3. TCRdb redid the calling of the immunoSEQ multiplex PCR reads with MiXCR, one entry per CDR3 protein. Here the sample spans some 260,000 distinct CDR3 sequences, about 85% being singletons. In contrast to the negatively isolated CD8+ and CD4+ T cells, TEMRA cells were FACS-enriched. The CDR3 totals 15 residues. J lost 2 bases, V lost 5 bases, and 2 bases had no gene match. Germline V gives CDR1 SGHRS, CDR2 YFSETQ. The chain carries TRBV5-1 and TRBJ2-5; 14 nucleotides line up with TRBD2. The receptor comes from a human donor with multiple sclerosis. The sample consisted of CD8+ T cells from PBMCs. CDR3 protein: CASSRTSGRQETQYF. CDR3 DNA: TGCGCCAGCAGTCGGACTAGCGGGAGGCAAGAGACCCAGTACTTC.